The T cell receptor (beta chain) described here comes from a study of T cell responses to AZD1222 COVID-19 vaccine. General study findings and limits: Seropositivity was recorded at baseline in only five to seven AZD1222 recipients. Spike as a whole was targeted by vaccine-associated CD4 TCRs, dominant at 160-218 and 743-854. Among the donors, most were white British and more were female, and clonal diversity was possibly underestimated.

The repertoire was sequenced with immunoSEQ multiplex PCR; TCRdb's copy has only in-frame clones and lacks some. The sample gives 140,000 to 150,000 clones, 89% of which show up once; 1.5% to 2% is in the top ten. A note on this clone: What it binds is not known.

Germline V gene lookup returns CDR1 SGHNT and CDR2 YYREEE (reference sequence). The CDR3 covers 14 residues. J gave up 5 bases and V 9 bases, and 12 bases lay outside the gene matches. This specimen consisted of peripheral blood, obtained 28 days after the second AZD1222 dose. The origin of this receptor is an adult who received the AZD1222 COVID-19 vaccine. The rearrangement uses TRBV5-4 and TRBJ2-7; 9 nucleotides agree with TRBD1. The CDR3 sequence is CATGRTGEGNEQYF. The DNA of the CDR3 is TGTGCCACCGGGAGGACAGGGGAGGGAAACGAGCAGTACTTC.